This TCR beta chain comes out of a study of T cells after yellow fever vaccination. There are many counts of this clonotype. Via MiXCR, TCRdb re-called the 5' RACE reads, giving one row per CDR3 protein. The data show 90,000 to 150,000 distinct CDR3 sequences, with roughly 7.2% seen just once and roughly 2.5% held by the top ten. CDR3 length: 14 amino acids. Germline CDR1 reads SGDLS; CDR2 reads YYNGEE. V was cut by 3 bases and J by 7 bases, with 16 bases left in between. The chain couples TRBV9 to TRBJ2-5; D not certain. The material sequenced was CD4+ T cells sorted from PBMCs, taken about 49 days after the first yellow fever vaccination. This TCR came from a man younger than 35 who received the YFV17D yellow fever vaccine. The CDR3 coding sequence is TGTGCCAGCAGCGACATGGTGGAGAGTGGGACCCAGTACTTC. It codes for CASSDMVESGTQYF.